Listed here is a single T cell receptor beta chain. The same CDR3 is also encoded by other DNA sequences in this sample. This sample was taken from a study of blood T cell repertoires in COVID-19. Repertoires were generated with immunoSEQ multiplex PCR, while TCRdb's copy carries only in-frame clones and drops some. The table has around 99,000 clones, 90% to 95% seen once; the top ten hold roughly 1.3%. The TCR sequence derives from a woman aged 25-40 years with acute or convalescent COVID-19. The sequencing sample was made of peripheral blood.

CDR3 in DNA: TGTGCCAGCAGCTTATGGGGGGGTCGGGGGAGGTTGGCCATTCAGTACTTC. Protein: CASSLWGGRGRLAIQYF. V gene TRBV11-2 combines with J gene TRBJ2-4; 7 bases align to TRBD2. Germline assignment: CDR1 SGHAT and CDR2 FQNNGV. The CDR3 has 17 residues. The V gene end was trimmed by 2 bases and the J gene end by 9 bases; junction bases not matched to a gene: 16.